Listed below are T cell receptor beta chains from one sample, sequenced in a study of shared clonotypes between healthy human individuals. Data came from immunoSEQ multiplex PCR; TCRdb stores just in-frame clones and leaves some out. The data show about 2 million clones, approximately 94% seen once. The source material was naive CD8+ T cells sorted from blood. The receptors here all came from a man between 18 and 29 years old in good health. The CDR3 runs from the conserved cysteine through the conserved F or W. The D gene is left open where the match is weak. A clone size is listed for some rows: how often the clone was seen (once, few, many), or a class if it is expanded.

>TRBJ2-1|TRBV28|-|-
CASRDEPGYNEQFF
TGTGCCAGCAGAGATGAGCCGGGGTACAATGAGCAGTTCTTC
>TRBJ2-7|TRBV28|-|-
CASSLRDSYEQYF
TGTGCCAGCAGTTTGAGGGATTCCTACGAGCAGTACTTC
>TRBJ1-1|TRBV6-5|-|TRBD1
CASRAGTGVGSEAFF
TGTGCCAGCAGGGCAGGGACAGGGGTAGGTTCTGAAGCTTTCTTT
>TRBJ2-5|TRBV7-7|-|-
CASSLSGRETQYF
TGTGCTAGCAGCTTATCAGGAAGGGAGACCCAGTACTTC
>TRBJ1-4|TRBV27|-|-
CASSSAGPEKLFF
TGTGCCAGCAGTTCAGCAGGTCCTGAAAAACTGTTTTTT
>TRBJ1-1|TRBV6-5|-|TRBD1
CASSYAVQGGTEAFF
TGTGCCAGCAGTTACGCCGTCCAGGGGGGCACTGAAGCTTTCTTT
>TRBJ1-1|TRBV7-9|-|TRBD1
CASSLEGQGIAGTEAFF
TGTGCCAGCAGCTTAGAGGGACAGGGGATCGCTGGCACTGAAGCTTTCTTT
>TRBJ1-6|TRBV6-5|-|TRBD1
CASSYSIGTGPSPLHF
TGTGCCAGCAGTTACTCGATCGGGACAGGTCCTTCACCCCTCCACTTT
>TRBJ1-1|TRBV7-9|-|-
CASSLVTGENTEAFF
TGTGCCAGCAGCTTAGTGACGGGGGAGAACACTGAAGCTTTCTTT
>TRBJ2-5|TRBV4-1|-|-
CASSQDQATGLPNQETQYF
TGCGCCAGCAGCCAAGATCAGGCCACGGGACTCCCCAACCAAGAGACCCAGTACTTC
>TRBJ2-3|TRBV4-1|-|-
CASSQDFSTDTQYF
TGCGCCAGCAGCCAAGATTTCAGCACAGATACGCAGTATTTT
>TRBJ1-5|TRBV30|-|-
CAWSEGVGHQPQHF
TGTGCCTGGAGTGAGGGGGTTGGTCATCAGCCCCAGCATTTT
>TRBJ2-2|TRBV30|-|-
CAWSFFSGNTGELFF
TGTGCCTGGAGTTTCTTTAGCGGGAACACCGGGGAGCTGTTTTTT
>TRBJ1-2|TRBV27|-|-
CASSLTGSPYGYTF
TGTGCCAGCAGTTTAACAGGGTCTCCCTATGGCTACACCTTC
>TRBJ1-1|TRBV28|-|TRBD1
CASSPRGGKAEAFF
TGTGCCAGCAGCCCTAGAGGGGGCAAGGCTGAAGCTTTCTTT
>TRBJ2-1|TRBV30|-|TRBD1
CAWSPGQGGNEQFF
TGTGCCTGGAGTCCGGGACAGGGTGGCAATGAGCAGTTCTTC
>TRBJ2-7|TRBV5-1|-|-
CASSYYPGRKTYEQYF
TGCGCCAGCAGCTATTACCCGGGACGGAAAACCTACGAGCAGTACTTC
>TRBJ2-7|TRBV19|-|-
CASSYGSSYEQYF
TGTGCCAGTAGTTACGGGTCTTCCTACGAGCAGTACTTC
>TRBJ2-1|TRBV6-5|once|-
CASTESSYNEQFF
TGTGCCAGCACCGAGAGCTCCTACAATGAGCAGTTCTTC
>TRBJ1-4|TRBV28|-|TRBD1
CASSPDREDNEKLFF
TGTGCCAGCAGCCCAGACAGGGAGGATAATGAAAAACTGTTTTTT
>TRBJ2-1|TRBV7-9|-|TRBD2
CASSLELAGGPYNEQFF
TGTGCCAGCAGCTTAGAACTAGCGGGGGGGCCTTACAATGAGCAGTTCTTC
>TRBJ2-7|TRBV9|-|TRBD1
CASSAGGQGYEQYF
TGTGCCAGCAGCGCCGGGGGACAGGGATACGAGCAGTACTTC
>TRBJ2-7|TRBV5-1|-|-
CASFVQGINEQYF
TGCGCCAGCTTTGTTCAGGGCATCAACGAGCAGTACTTC
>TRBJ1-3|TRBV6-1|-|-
CASSEYVQGSHTIYF
TGTGCCAGCAGTGAATACGTTCAGGGCTCGCACACCATATATTTT
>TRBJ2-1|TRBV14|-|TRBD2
CASRKTGGAMDEQFF
TGTGCCAGCAGAAAGACGGGGGGAGCCATGGATGAGCAGTTCTTC
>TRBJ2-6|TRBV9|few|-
CASSLTSGANVLTF
TGTGCCAGCAGCCTAACCTCTGGGGCCAACGTCCTGACTTTC
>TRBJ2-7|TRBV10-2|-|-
CASSEEDPRSYEQYF
TGCGCCAGCAGTGAGGAGGATCCACGTTCTTACGAGCAGTACTTC
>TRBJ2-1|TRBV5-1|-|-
CASSFFSSGANEQFF
TGCGCCAGCAGCTTTTTTTCGTCGGGGGCAAATGAGCAGTTCTTC
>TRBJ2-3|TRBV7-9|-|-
CASSLVGSGVTDTQYF
TGTGCCAGCAGCTTAGTAGGGTCGGGAGTTACAGATACGCAGTATTTT
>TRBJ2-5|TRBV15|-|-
CATSREVQETQYF
TGTGCCACCAGCAGAGAGGTCCAAGAGACCCAGTACTTC
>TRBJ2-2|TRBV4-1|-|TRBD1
CASSQWDRDTGELFF
TGCGCCAGCAGCCAATGGGACAGGGACACCGGGGAGCTGTTTTTT
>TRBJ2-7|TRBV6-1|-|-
CASSEPPPDEQYF
TGTGCCAGCAGTGAACCCCCCCCCGACGAGCAGTACTTC
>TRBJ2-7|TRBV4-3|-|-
CASSQDPAAESYEQYF
TGCGCCAGCAGCCAAGATCCCGCAGCGGAATCCTACGAGCAGTACTTC
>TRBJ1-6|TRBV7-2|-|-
CASSLDTILLSSYNSPLHF
TGTGCCAGCAGCCTGGACACCATACTACTCAGTTCCTATAATTCACCCCTCCACTTT
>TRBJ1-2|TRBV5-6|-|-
CASSLDLFLGRDGYTF
TGTGCCAGCAGCTTGGATCTTTTTTTAGGGAGGGATGGCTACACCTTC
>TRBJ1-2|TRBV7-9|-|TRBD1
CASGFLDRDDYGYTF
TGTGCCAGCGGGTTTTTGGACAGGGATGACTATGGCTACACCTTC
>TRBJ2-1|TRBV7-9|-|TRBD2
CASSLGLAVYNEQFF
TGTGCCAGCAGCTTAGGGCTAGCGGTTTACAATGAGCAGTTCTTC
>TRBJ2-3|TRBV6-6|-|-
CASSPRDGPTDTQYF
TGTGCCAGCAGTCCCCGGGACGGACCTACAGATACGCAGTATTTT
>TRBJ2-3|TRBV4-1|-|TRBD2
CASSQDGVAGGHKYF
TGCGCCAGCAGCCAAGATGGAGTAGCGGGGGGGCATAAGTATTTT
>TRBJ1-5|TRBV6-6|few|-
CASGRGGGNQPQHF
TGTGCCAGCGGCCGGGGGGGAGGCAATCAGCCCCAGCATTTT
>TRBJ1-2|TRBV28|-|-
CASSYDIVLGYTF
TGTGCCAGCAGTTACGACATCGTCTTAGGCTACACCTTC
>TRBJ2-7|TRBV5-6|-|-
CASSFYPGLNYEQYF
TGTGCCAGCAGCTTTTATCCCGGGCTAAACTACGAGCAGTACTTC
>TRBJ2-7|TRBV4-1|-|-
CASSQVGDTYYEQYF
TGCGCCAGCAGCCAAGTCGGGGACACCTACTACGAGCAGTACTTC
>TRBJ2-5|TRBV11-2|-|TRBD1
CASSLEVDRGRETQYF
TGTGCCAGCAGCTTAGAGGTGGACAGGGGGCGAGAGACCCAGTACTTC
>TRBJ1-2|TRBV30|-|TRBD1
CAWDREGGYTF
TGTGCCTGGGACAGGGAAGGTGGCTACACCTTC
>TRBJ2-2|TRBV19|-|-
CASSIRPGWDTGELFF
TGTGCCAGTAGTATTAGGCCCGGGTGGGACACCGGGGAGCTGTTTTTT
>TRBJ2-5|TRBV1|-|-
CTQALAGPPETQYF
TGCACGCAGGCTTTAGCGGGCCCCCCGGAGACCCAGTACTTC
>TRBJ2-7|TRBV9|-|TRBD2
CASSASSGGIYEQYF
TGTGCCAGCAGCGCATCTAGCGGGGGGATCTACGAGCAGTACTTC
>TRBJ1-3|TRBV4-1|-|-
CASSNGISGNTIYF
TGCGCCAGCAGCAACGGGATCTCTGGAAACACCATATATTTT
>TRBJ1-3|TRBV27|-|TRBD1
CASGLTGPNTIYF
TGTGCCAGCGGTTTGACAGGGCCCAACACCATATATTTT
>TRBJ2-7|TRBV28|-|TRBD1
CASRAVRDSRSYEQYF
TGTGCCAGCAGGGCCGTAAGGGACAGCCGTTCCTACGAGCAGTACTTC
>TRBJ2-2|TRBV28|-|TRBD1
CASSLGDRANTGELFF
TGTGCCAGCAGTCTAGGGGACAGGGCCAACACCGGGGAGCTGTTTTTT